These 31 T cell receptor beta chains originate from one sample sequenced in a study of quantifying T cell responses using KT2 cells. Study-wide background: cDNA was made from DNase-treated RNA using alpha and beta constant primers.

The cDNA 3' end received a ligated oligonucleotide with a UMI. The first PCR ran 4 to 5 cycles with an equimolar RC1.1 and RC1.2 beta primer mix. TCRdb fed the UMI-ligation and nested PCR reads into MiXCR, producing one record per CDR3 protein. The sample lists approximately 54,000 distinct CDR3 sequences, 11% occurring once. The sample consisted of PBMCs spiked with cells of the T cell clone KT2. Receptors were obtained from a human donor.

J is TRBJ1-1 and V is TRBV29-1; D is unresolved. CDR3 length equals 14 residues. CDR1 is SQVTM and CDR2 is ANQGSEA in the germline V gene. The germline V and J ends were trimmed by 5 bases and 0 bases, with 13 bases remaining between them. The CDR3 is CSVLEGTMNTEAFF. The CDR3 DNA sequence: TGCAGCGTTTTGGAGGGAACGATGAACACTGAAGCTTTCTTT.

A few counts support this clonotype. The rearrangement uses TRBV28 and TRBJ2-2, with no clear D. CDR1 is MDHEN and CDR2 is SYDVKM in the germline V gene. Trimming pared 2 bases from V and 4 bases from J, leaving 11 bases between. This CDR3 has 15 amino acids. The CDR3 reads CASSLRGRGTGELFF. The CDR3 nucleotides are TGTGCCAGCAGTTTAAGAGGCCGTGGCACCGGGGAGCTGTTTTTT.

This clonotype was counted at least ten times. The chain recombines TRBV9 with TRBJ1-2; TRBD1 matches 7 bases. The germline V gene encodes CDR1 SGDLS and CDR2 YYNGEE. The J segment lost 4 bases and the V segment lost 6 bases, leaving 12 bases of the junction unmatched. The CDR3 is made up of 15 amino acids. CDR3 sequence (DNA): TGTGCCAGCACCATCAACCAAGGGACAGCCTATGGCTACACCTTC. Its translation: CASTINQGTAYGYTF.

Many counts were recorded for this clonotype. Compared with germline, one end of the junction differs, possibly owing to a read error. V is TRBV20-1 and J is TRBJ2-7, with TRBD2 identical over 10 bases. This CDR3 is 18 amino acids long. Germline V lookup: CDR1 DFQATT, CDR2 SNEGSKA (reference sequence). DNA for the CDR3: TGCAGTGCTAGAGATTTCGCTAGCGGGAGTGCAGAATCCTCCGAGCAGTACTTC. It specifies CSARDFASGSAESSEQYF.

This chain joins TRBV11-3 and TRBJ2-5, with TRBD1 as a possible D gene (7 bases). CDR1 SGHNT and CDR2 YENEEA come from the germline V gene. Trimming cost V 0 bases and J 4 bases, with 21 bases left between them. The CDR3 loop spans 18 amino acids. The CDR3: CASSLEQAGGQSGETQYF. The CDR3 DNA is TGTGCCAGCAGCTTAGAACAGGCCGGGGGACAGTCTGGAGAGACCCAGTACTTC.

This clonotype was seen more than once but under ten times. The chain combines TRBV20-1 with TRBJ1-1, with a possible D match to TRBD1 (6 bases). Germline lookup yields CDR1 DFQATT and CDR2 SNEGSKA (reference sequence). The CDR3 loop spans 13 amino acids. V lost 3 bases, J lost 4 bases, and 12 bases lay in between. CDR3 nucleotide sequence: TGCAGTGCTAGCGGGGGGCTGGCCACTGAAGCTTTCTTT. Translated: CSASGGLATEAFF.

This clonotype showed up just a few times. The chain is built from TRBV20-1 and TRBJ2-7; 8 bases agree with TRBD2. Germline V lookup: CDR1 DFQATT, CDR2 SNEGSKA (reference sequence). The CDR3 contains 14 residues. J gave up 5 bases and V 5 bases, and 11 bases lay outside the gene matches. The CDR3 DNA follows: TGCAGTGCTCTCCGCCAGCGGGAGAGTAACGAGCAGTACTTC. It is translated as CSALRQRESNEQYF.

This clonotype turned up a few times. CDR3 DNA: TGTGCCAGCAGCCAAGGCCCCTCTCGGCAGTTCTTC. It specifies CASSQGPSRQFF. This chain joins TRBV3-1 and TRBJ2-1; no clear D. This CDR3 spans 12 amino acids. With 1 base removed from V and 12 bases from J, the gap between germline ends came to 10 bases. From germline, CDR1 is LGHDT and CDR2 YNNKEL (reference sequence).

This clonotype was counted at least ten times. The rearrangement uses TRBV30 and TRBJ2-1; D remains ambiguous. Germline V gives CDR1 GTSNPN, CDR2 SVGIG (reference sequence). With 4 bases removed from V and 0 bases from J, the gap between germline ends came to 7 bases. This CDR3 comprises 13 residues. The CDR3 DNA is TGTGCCTGGAAAGAGAGCTCCTACAATGAGCAGTTCTTC. It translates to CAWKESSYNEQFF.

A few counts support this clonotype. The V call is TRBV5-4, the J call TRBJ2-7, with a tentative D call TRBD1 (5 bases). The germline V gene encodes CDR1 SGHNT and CDR2 YYREEE (reference sequence). Trimming removed 4 bases at V and 1 base at J, with 12 bases between. The CDR3 sequence is 14 residues long. The CDR3 reads CASSRQTLSYEQYF. The CDR3 bases are TGTGCCAGCAGCCGACAGACCCTTTCCTACGAGCAGTACTTC.

The table lists this clonotype with a few counts. The chain is built from TRBV19 and TRBJ2-1; D unclear. Trimming stripped 3 bases from V and 4 bases from J, with 7 bases between. CDR3 length equals 13 residues. The V gene's germline CDR1 is LNHDA and CDR2 SQIVND (reference sequence). The CDR3 coding sequence is TGTGCCAGTAGTATCCGGGTGTACAATGAGCAGTTCTTC. It encodes CASSIRVYNEQFF.

This clonotype was counted a few times. The genes are TRBV15 and TRBJ2-1; maybe TRBD2 (7 bases). V lost 4 bases, J lost 7 bases, and 26 bases lay in between. The germline V gene has CDR1 LNHNV and CDR2 YYDKDF (reference sequence). The CDR3 is made up of 18 amino acids. The CDR3 is CATSTLGWRGGAKNEQFF. DNA for the CDR3: TGTGCCACCAGCACCCTTGGATGGAGAGGGGGGGCCAAGAATGAGCAGTTCTTC.

J is TRBJ1-2 and V is TRBV5-6; 10 bases line up with TRBD1. This CDR3 region has 13 residues. Germline-derived CDR1 and CDR2 are SGHDT and YYEEEE. Trimming removed 3 bases from V and 7 bases from J; junction bases left unmatched: 3. CDR3 DNA sequence: TGTGCCAGCAGCTCTGACAGGGGGCCTGGCTACACCTTC. It specifies CASSSDRGPGYTF.

By share, this clonotype ranks as medium-sized (0.01 to 0.1%). This sequence joins TRBV5-1 and TRBJ2-3; 8 nucleotides line up with TRBD1. The CDR3 sequence is 17 residues long. Germline CDR1 SGHRS, CDR2 YFSETQ. The V segment lost 4 bases and the J segment 3 bases; nucleotides outside the gene matches: 13. The CDR3 DNA reads TGCGCCAGCAGCCGCCAAATGCAGGGGGCGCAAACAGATACGCAGTATTTT. Translation: CASSRQMQGAQTDTQYF.

This clonotype turned up a few times. This chain links TRBV12-3 or TRBV12-4 with TRBJ1-5; 9 bases match TRBD1. The V segment lost 10 bases and the J segment 5 bases; nucleotides outside the gene matches: 3. This CDR3 spans 12 amino acids. DNA of the CDR3: TGTGCCACCGGACAGGGGTATCAGCCCCAGCATTTT. Residues: CATGQGYQPQHF.

This clonotype was observed a few times. The rearrangement uses TRBV29-1 and TRBJ2-7, with 7 bases lining up with TRBD1. CDR1 and CDR2 (germline): SQVTM, ANQGSEA. V was pared by 5 bases and J by 0 bases, with 13 bases of the junction left unmatched. This CDR3 spans 16 amino acids. DNA for the CDR3: TGCAGCGTTTGGGACAGAAGGTCCACCAGCTCCTACGAGCAGTACTTC. Amino acid sequence: CSVWDRRSTSSYEQYF.

In nucleotides, the CDR3 is TGTGCCAGCAGCTTTAACATGAACACTGAAGCTTTCTTT. This translates into CASSFNMNTEAFF. The genes are TRBV7-2 and TRBJ1-1; D is uncertain. The germline V gene has CDR1 SGHTA and CDR2 FQGNSA. Trimming pared 3 bases from V and 0 bases from J, leaving 5 bases between. The CDR3 consists of 13 residues.

V is TRBV12-3 or TRBV12-4 and J is TRBJ1-3; 8 bases agree with TRBD1. V was clipped by 3 bases and J by 4 bases; unmatched bases: 5. The CDR3 consists of 15 residues. CDR3 region: CASSFQGARGNTIYF. The CDR3 DNA reads as TGTGCCAGCAGTTTTCAGGGGGCGAGGGGAAACACCATATATTTT.

The chain employs TRBV2 and TRBJ1-2; D not certain. Germline CDR1 is SNHLY and CDR2 is FYNNEI. The ends were cut back, 5 bases at V and 2 bases at J, with 6 bases in the middle. This CDR3 is 12 amino acids long. The CDR3 spells CASSLENYGYTF. In DNA form, the CDR3 reads TGTGCCAGCAGTTTAGAGAACTATGGCTACACCTTC.

The V call is TRBV7-9, the J call TRBJ2-2, with TRBD2 matching over 9 bases. The length of the CDR3 is 15 residues. The V segment lost 5 bases and the J segment 2 bases; nucleotides outside the gene matches: 3. Per germline, CDR1 SEHNR and CDR2 FQNEAQ (reference sequence). CDR3 loop: CASSRTSANTGELFF. CDR3 sequence (DNA): TGTGCCAGCAGCCGGACTAGCGCAAACACCGGGGAGCTGTTTTTT. The full variable domain, in which reference TRBV7-9 and TRBJ2-2 provide the parts outside the CDR3, is DTGVSQNPRHKITKRGQNVTFRCDPISEHNRLYWYRQTLGQGPEFLTYFQNEAQLEKSRLLSDRFSAERPKGSFSTLEIQRTEQGDSAMYLCASSRTSANTGELFFGEGSRLTVL.

This clonotype ranks as medium-sized. The chain joins TRBV7-2 to TRBJ2-1; 11 nucleotides align to TRBD2. This CDR3 has 18 amino acids. The trim removed 4 bases at V and 0 bases at J, leaving 8 bases unmatched. Germline lookup yields CDR1 SGHTA and CDR2 FQGNSA. The CDR3 region is CASSSRLAGRSSYNEQFF. In DNA form, the CDR3 reads TGTGCCAGCAGCTCGCGACTAGCGGGGAGGAGCTCCTACAATGAGCAGTTCTTC.

This clonotype was observed at least ten times. The chain links TRBV6-6 to TRBJ2-7; D possibly matches TRBD1 or TRBD2 (6 bases each). The V gene lost 2 bases and the J gene lost 2 bases, with 10 bases spanning the gap. CDR3 length: 14 residues. CDR1 and CDR2 from the germline V gene are MNHNY and SVGAGI (reference sequence). The chain's CDR3 is CASSYVGGPYEQYF. In DNA, the CDR3 is TGTGCCAGCAGTTACGTGGGGGGCCCCTACGAGCAGTACTTC.

This clonotype occurred a few times. The rearrangement uses TRBV2 and TRBJ2-1; D is uncertain. This CDR3 has 12 residues. Trimming took 7 bases from V and 10 from J, leaving 14 bases between them. Germline CDR1 SNHLY, CDR2 FYNNEI. CDR3 DNA sequence: TGTGCCAGCACCAGACTGGGATGGGAGCAGTTCTTC. This sequence encodes CASTRLGWEQFF.

This clonotype was detected ten times or more. The V gene is TRBV11-2, the J gene TRBJ2-1, with TRBD2 as a possible D gene (5 bases). This CDR3 has 11 residues. Per the germline V gene, CDR1 is SGHAT and CDR2 is FQNNGV. V gave up 3 bases and J gave up 10 bases, with 7 bases separating them. CDR3 nucleotide sequence: TGTGCCAGCAGCTTGGACTTAGAGCAGTTCTTC. It translates to CASSLDLEQFF. The full variable domain, its missing parts supplied by reference TRBV11-2 and TRBJ2-1, is EAGVAQSPRYKIIEKRQSVAFWCNPISGHATLYWYQQILGQGPKLLIQFQNNGVVDDSQLPKDRFSAERLKGVDSTLKIQPAKLEDSAVYLCASSLDLEQFFGPGTRLTVL.

This clonotype was observed at least ten times. The chain links TRBV10-3 to TRBJ2-7; no definite D call. Deletions cut 5 bases from V and 2 bases from J, with 7 bases between. The length of the CDR3 is 12 residues. CDR1 is ENHRY and CDR2 is SYGVKD in the germline V gene. The CDR3, as DNA: TGTGCCATCAGTTCCCCTACCTACGAGCAGTACTTC. Translating gives CAISSPTYEQYF.

This clonotype was observed a few times. The chain couples TRBV20-1 to TRBJ2-3; 13 bases agree with TRBD2. Germline CDR1 DFQATT, CDR2 SNEGSKA (reference sequence). V shed 5 bases, J shed 0 bases, and the junction held 2 bases outside the gene matches. The CDR3 has 15 amino acids. CDR3 in amino acids: CSASGLAGSTDTQYF. Here the CDR3 DNA reads TGCAGTGCTTCGGGACTAGCGGGGAGCACAGATACGCAGTATTTT.

The chain uses TRBV20-1 and TRBJ2-1, with D possibly TRBD2 on 7 matching bases. Trimming stripped 3 bases from V and 6 bases from J, with 12 bases between. From germline, CDR1 is DFQATT and CDR2 SNEGSKA (reference sequence). There are 13 residues in the CDR3. For the CDR3, the DNA is TGCAGTGCTAGCCGGGGGGCCCCCAATGAGCAGTTCTTC. It yields the protein CSASRGAPNEQFF.

This chain connects TRBV19 to TRBJ2-1; D ambiguous. The V end was cut by 3 bases, the J end by 1 base, with 10 bases between. The germline gives CDR1 LNHDA, CDR2 SQIVND (reference sequence). The CDR3 length is 15 residues. In DNA, the CDR3 is TGTGCCAGTAGTATTCCCGAAATGTCCTACAATGAGCAGTTCTTC. Its protein is CASSIPEMSYNEQFF.

This sequence joins TRBV28 and TRBJ2-1; D unclear. Germline lookup yields CDR1 MDHEN and CDR2 SYDVKM. V gave up 5 bases and J gave up 4 bases, with 15 bases separating them. CDR3 length: 15 residues. CDR3 region: CASSQVSITYNEQFF. DNA of the CDR3: TGTGCCAGCAGTCAAGTATCGATAACTTACAATGAGCAGTTCTTC.

The chain couples TRBV19 to TRBJ1-1, with TRBD1 matching over 8 bases. CDR3 length: 15 amino acids. V shed 5 bases, J shed 4 bases, and the junction held 9 bases outside the gene matches. Germline-derived CDR1 and CDR2 are LNHDA and SQIVND (reference sequence). The CDR3 nucleotides are TGTGCCAGTAGTCTCAGCGGACAGGGCGGCACTGAAGCTTTCTTT. It encodes CASSLSGQGGTEAFF. The full variable domain, rest sourced from reference TRBV19 and TRBJ1-1, is DGGITQSPKYLFRKEGQNVTLSCEQNLNHDAMYWYRQDPGQGLRLIYYSQIVNDFQKGDIAEGYSVSREKKESFPLTVTSAQKNPTAFYLCASSLSGQGGTEAFFGQGTRLTVV.

This clonotype turned up a few times. This chain uses TRBV9 with TRBJ2-7; tentatively, D is TRBD1 (7 bases). The V gene lost 3 bases and the J gene lost 3 bases, with 19 bases spanning the gap. CDR1 is SGDLS, CDR2 YYNGEE, per germline. This CDR3 has 16 amino acids. As DNA, the CDR3 is TGTGCCAGCAGCGAGGGTGGGGGGACAGCCCTCTACGAGCAGTACTTC. Encoded protein: CASSEGGGTALYEQYF.